This TCR beta chain was sequenced in a study of blood T cell repertoires in COVID-19. Study in general: The United States, Italy and Spain provided the acute and convalescent COVID-19 samples. Sample material is recorded as cDNA or gDNA derived from T cells, B-cell-depleted T cells, or PBMCs.

In the source study's methods: Reference gene primers were amplified, and this amplification served to estimate nucleated cell counts. Data came from immunoSEQ multiplex PCR; TCRdb stores just in-frame clones and leaves some out. That table supplies the V and J calls and clone size; D and trimming were determined from the DNA. The sample holds about 81,000 clones, approximately 80% seen once. Specimen: peripheral blood. The receptor's source is a human donor in a cohort sampled during active COVID-19.

In DNA form, the CDR3 reads TGTGCCAGCAGTGAAGCTATGGGAGGATGGGGTGAAAAACTGTTTTTT. Translation: CASSEAMGGWGEKLFF. The chain joins TRBV2 to TRBJ1-4; D is unclear. V lost 0 bases and J lost 7, with 15 bases in between. The CDR3 runs 16 residues. The germline V gene encodes CDR1 SNHLY and CDR2 FYNNEI. The full variable domain, its missing parts supplied by reference TRBV2 and TRBJ1-4, is EPEVTQTPSHQVTQMGQEVILRCVPISNHLYFYWYRQILGQKVEFLVSFYNNEISEKSEIFDDQFSVERPDGSNFTLKIRSTKLEDSAMYFCASSEAMGGWGEKLFFGSGTQLSVL.